These 14 T cell receptor beta chains were sequenced from one sample in a study of T cells in Graves' hyperthyroidism and ophthalmopathy. The source material, RNA transcripts, was used to amplify TCR beta CDR3 regions. A first-round RT-PCR of the TCR CDR3 used the HTBI primer set. TCRdb analysed the multiplex PCR reads with MiXCR anew, one entry per CDR3 protein. Of 350,000 to 400,000 distinct CDR3 sequences listed, under 15% are singletons. Sequenced: blood. These receptor sequences come from a woman under 40 with Graves' hyperthyroidism.

There are many counts of this clonotype. The genes are TRBV11-2 and TRBJ2-1; 7 positions match TRBD1. The CDR3 length is 15 residues. CDR1 is SGHAT, CDR2 FQNNGV, per germline. V shed 5 bases, J shed 2 bases, and the junction held 6 bases outside the gene matches. The CDR3 loop is CASSQDRETYNEQFF. DNA of the CDR3: TGTGCCAGCAGCCAAGACAGGGAGACCTACAATGAGCAGTTCTTC. The whole variable domain, remainder taken from reference TRBV11-2 and TRBJ2-1, is EAGVAQSPRYKIIEKRQSVAFWCNPISGHATLYWYQQILGQGPKLLIQFQNNGVVDDSQLPKDRFSAERLKGVDSTLKIQPAKLEDSAVYLCASSQDRETYNEQFFGPGTRLTVL.

This clonotype was observed at least ten times. The CDR3 region has the DNA TGCAGCGCTGCCACAGGGGGAGTTGGCACAGATACGCAGTATTTT. It is translated as CSAATGGVGTDTQYF. The rearrangement joins TRBV29-1 to TRBJ2-3; 8 bases agree with TRBD1. The V segment lost 7 bases and the J segment 1 base; nucleotides outside the gene matches: 10. Germline V CDR1 and CDR2: SQVTM, ANQGSEA. This CDR3 comprises 15 residues.

This clonotype was observed at least ten times. The chain links TRBV29-1 to TRBJ2-7; D is perhaps TRBD1 (5 bases). This CDR3 region has 13 residues. Germline assignment: CDR1 SQVTM and CDR2 ANQGSEA. Trimming shortened V by 4 bases and J by 1 base, and 11 bases separated the two germline ends. The DNA for the CDR3 is TGCAGCGTTGGGGGCCGCCTGTCCTACGAGCAGTACTTC. The encoded protein is CSVGGRLSYEQYF.

The sample holds a few counts of this clonotype. This chain connects TRBV5-5 to TRBJ2-3, with 10 nucleotides matching TRBD2. CDR3 length equals 15 residues. The ends lost 2 bases at V and 2 bases at J; junction bases unmatched: 2. From germline, CDR1 is SGHKS and CDR2 YYEKEE (reference sequence). CDR3 sequence reads: CASSFSGRNTDTQYF. Here the CDR3 DNA reads TGTGCCAGCAGCTTTAGCGGGAGGAACACAGATACGCAGTATTTT.

The chain employs TRBV3-1 and TRBJ2-2; D not resolved. The CDR3 covers 13 residues. Trimming shortened V by 2 bases and J by 4 bases, and 5 bases separated the two germline ends. Germline V lookup: CDR1 LGHDT, CDR2 YNNKEL (reference sequence). For the CDR3, the DNA is TGTGCCAGCAGCCAATTTAGCACCGGGGAGCTGTTTTTT. It is translated as CASSQFSTGELFF. The variable domain in full, completed from reference TRBV3-1 and TRBJ2-2, reads DTAVSQTPKYLVTQMGNDKSIKCEQNLGHDTMYWYKQDSKKFLKIMFSYNNKELIINETVPNRFSPKSPDKAHLNLHINSLELGDSAVYFCASSQFSTGELFFGEGSRLTVL.

This clonotype was seen ten or more times. The V gene is TRBV6-5, the J gene TRBJ2-5, with 7 bases matching TRBD2. The junction had 22 bases not matched to a gene; V was cut back by 0 bases and J by 3 bases. The germline V gene has CDR1 MNHEY and CDR2 SVGAGI. The CDR3 covers 21 residues. Here the CDR3 reads CASSYSFNRYLLWGREETQYF. The DNA for the CDR3 is TGTGCCAGCAGTTACTCTTTCAACCGATACTTGCTCTGGGGGAGGGAAGAGACCCAGTACTTC.

This clonotype was seen at least ten times. This rearrangement joins TRBV2 to TRBJ2-1; 9 bases agree with TRBD2. CDR3 length equals 15 residues. Germline V gene sequence: CDR1 SNHLY, CDR2 FYNNEI. V dropped 3 bases and J dropped 7; count of bases not matched to a gene: 7. CDR3 residues: CASSEGSGRTNEQFF. The CDR3 DNA is TGTGCCAGCAGTGAGGGTAGCGGGAGAACGAATGAGCAGTTCTTC.

This clonotype was counted a few times. This chain uses TRBV4-1 with TRBJ2-5; 8 bases are a match to TRBD1. The CDR3 loop spans 17 amino acids. V lost 1 base to trimming and J lost 10 bases; unmatched junction nucleotides: 17. Looked up from germline, CDR1 is MGHRA and CDR2 is YSYEKL. CDR3 coding DNA: TGCGCCAGCAGCCAAGCCCTTACCGGGACAGGCCCCCGGATCCAGTACTTC. Translating gives CASSQALTGTGPRIQYF.

J is TRBJ2-5 and V is TRBV5-1; 15 bases line up with TRBD2. Trimming removed 2 bases from V and 2 bases from J; junction bases left unmatched: 4. CDR1 and CDR2 (germline): SGHRS, YFSETQ. The CDR3 covers 17 residues. CDR3 sequence reads: CASSFGGLAGGQETQYF. The CDR3 coding sequence is TGCGCCAGCAGCTTTGGTGGACTAGCGGGAGGGCAAGAGACCCAGTACTTC.

This clonotype has ten or more counts. The chain recombines TRBV2 with TRBJ1-1, with D tentatively TRBD1 (6 bases). There are 13 residues in the CDR3. Germline-derived CDR1 and CDR2 are SNHLY and FYNNEI. Trimming shortened V by 4 bases and J by 4 bases, and 10 bases separated the two germline ends. CDR3 region: CASSADRGTEAFF. In nucleotides, the CDR3 is TGTGCCAGCAGTGCGGACAGAGGCACTGAAGCTTTCTTT.

This clonotype turned up a few times. V and J are TRBV7-9 and TRBJ2-5; no clear D gene. The CDR3 runs to 14 residues. CDR1 and CDR2 from the germline V gene are SEHNR and FQNEAQ (reference sequence). V was shortened by 1 base and J by 2 bases, with 8 bases between the two germline ends. This CDR3 reads CASSLDSRQETQYF. CDR3 nucleotide sequence: TGTGCCAGCAGCTTAGACTCCCGACAAGAGACCCAGTACTTC.

This sequence joins TRBV5-1 and TRBJ2-7, with D possibly being TRBD1 (5 bases). Germline CDR1 reads SGHRS; CDR2 reads YFSETQ. Trimming stripped 0 bases from V and 5 bases from J, with 18 bases between. CDR3 size: 16 residues. The CDR3 DNA is TGCGCCAGCAGCTTGGGCCAAAAGATCAGGGTCGACGAGCAGTACTTC. It encodes CASSLGQKIRVDEQYF.

This clonotype was seen ten or more times. The rearrangement uses TRBV6-1 and TRBJ2-5; D is possibly TRBD1 (5 bases). The CDR3 loop spans 16 amino acids. CDR1 is MNHNS and CDR2 is SASEGT in the germline V gene. Trimming stripped 6 bases from V and 5 bases from J, with 22 bases between. The CDR3 DNA reads as TGTGCCAGCAGCCCCAGTCTGGGGCATTCTGGGGAGACCCAGTACTTC. Its translation is CASSPSLGHSGETQYF.

The rearrangement links TRBV12-3 or TRBV12-4 to TRBJ1-5; tentative D call: TRBD1 (5 bases). V lost 5 bases to trimming and J lost 4 bases, with 15 bases between them. The CDR3 consists of 15 residues. CDR3 residues: CASSLRVGGNQPQHF. CDR3 nucleotides: TGTGCCAGCAGTCTCAGGGTCGGGGGTAATCAGCCCCAGCATTTT.